Listed here are 9 T cell receptor beta chains from one sample, sequenced in a study of T cells in Graves' hyperthyroidism and ophthalmopathy. The investigators amplified TCR beta CDR3 regions from RNA transcripts. Primed by the HTBI set, a first-round RT-PCR was run on the TCR CDR3. TCRdb used MiXCR to reprocess the multiplex PCR reads, holding one entry per CDR3 protein. The sample consists of around 600,000 distinct CDR3 sequences, more than 14% of them appearing once. Sequences were obtained from blood. These receptors were taken from a woman aged 45-60 years with Graves' ophthalmopathy.

Many counts were recorded for this clonotype. This chain joins TRBV20-1 and TRBJ2-3; D might be TRBD2 (6 bases). Per the germline V gene, CDR1 is DFQATT and CDR2 is SNEGSKA (reference sequence). The CDR3 is made up of 16 amino acids. V was clipped by 1 base and J by 0 bases, with 14 bases between them. The CDR3 region has the DNA TGCAGTGCTAGAGGCGGGATACTAGGGAGCACAGATACGCAGTATTTT. As protein: CSARGGILGSTDTQYF.

Ten or more counts support this clonotype. The J gene is TRBJ2-2, the V gene TRBV5-6; D uncertain. Between the trimmed V and J ends, which lost 0 bases and 11 bases, there was a span of 11 bases. This CDR3 contains 13 residues. Per the germline V gene, CDR1 is SGHDT and CDR2 is YYEEEE. The CDR3, as DNA: TGTGCCAGCAGCTTGGTGGTCCGGGCAGAGCTGTTTTTT. It translates to CASSLVVRAELFF.

This clonotype was recorded many times. The V gene is TRBV6-2 or TRBV6-3, the J gene TRBJ2-1; the match to TRBD2 covers 9 bases. This CDR3 has 15 amino acids. With V trimmed by 5 bases and J by 5 bases, 7 bases remained unmatched. In germline, CDR1 is MNHEY, CDR2 SVGEGT. CDR3 sequence: CASSQSGRSHNEQFF. The CDR3, as DNA: TGTGCCAGCAGTCAAAGCGGGAGGTCCCACAATGAGCAGTTCTTC.

This clonotype has a count of ten or more. CDR3 coding DNA: TGTGCCAGCAGCCAAGAACGGGGGAAGAAAAATGAGCAGTTCTTC. Its translation is CASSQERGKKNEQFF. The rearrangement uses TRBV3-1 and TRBJ2-1, with D possibly matching TRBD2 (6 bases). Germline V lookup: CDR1 LGHDT, CDR2 YNNKEL (reference sequence). Trimming shortened V by 0 bases and J by 7 bases, and 13 bases separated the two germline ends. The CDR3 is 15 residues long.

The sample holds a few counts of this clonotype. The chain joins TRBV20-1 to TRBJ1-2; D not certain. The CDR3 has 14 residues. Trimming pared 0 bases from V and 3 bases from J, leaving 11 bases between. Germline CDR1 is DFQATT and CDR2 is SNEGSKA (reference sequence). Here the CDR3 DNA reads TGCAGTGCTAGAGATCTGGGCAGGCACTATGGCTACACCTTC. Its protein is CSARDLGRHYGYTF.

This clonotype has a count of ten or more. This sequence joins TRBV2 and TRBJ1-4; D is unclear. This CDR3 has 11 residues. CDR1 is SNHLY and CDR2 is FYNNEI in the germline V gene. V was shortened by 3 bases and J by 7 bases, with 3 bases between the two germline ends. The CDR3 here is CASSEGEKLFF. The CDR3 coding sequence is TGTGCCAGCAGTGAGGGTGAAAAACTGTTTTTT. Complete variable domain (other parts from reference TRBV2 and TRBJ1-4): EPEVTQTPSHQVTQMGQEVILRCVPISNHLYFYWYRQILGQKVEFLVSFYNNEISEKSEIFDDQFSVERPDGSNFTLKIRSTKLEDSAMYFCASSEGEKLFFGSGTQLSVL.

Ten or more counts support this clonotype. The rearrangement uses TRBV28 and TRBJ2-7, with 7 nucleotides matching TRBD2. The CDR3 length is 16 residues. V gave up 7 bases and J gave up 4 bases; unmatched junction bases: 16. Germline assignment: CDR1 MDHEN and CDR2 SYDVKM. CDR3 sequence reads: CASTSVPGGRNYEQYF. In DNA, the CDR3 is TGTGCCAGCACCTCAGTACCGGGGGGAAGAAATTACGAGCAGTACTTC.

This clonotype has a count of ten or more. The chain is built from TRBV28 and TRBJ2-5; D is possibly TRBD1 (6 bases). V was cut by 5 bases and J by 4 bases, with 14 bases left in between. The CDR3 is made up of 14 amino acids. Looked up from germline, CDR1 is MDHEN and CDR2 is SYDVKM. The CDR3 region has the DNA TGTGCCAGCAGTGTGTTCCAGGGGAGAGAGACCCAGTACTTC. Translated: CASSVFQGRETQYF.

This clonotype was found many times. The DNA of the CDR3 is TGCAGTGCCGCGCTCGGGACAGATCAGCCCCAGCATTTT. Protein product: CSAALGTDQPQHF. The chain couples TRBV20-1 to TRBJ1-5; 7 bases align to TRBD1. The germline V gene has CDR1 DFQATT and CDR2 SNEGSKA (reference sequence). The CDR3 loop spans 13 amino acids. With V trimmed by 6 bases and J by 5 bases, 7 bases remained unmatched.